Listed below are T cell receptor beta chains from one sample, sequenced in a study of Graves' ophthalmopathy and Graves' hyperthyroidism. Each CDR3 protein is one row after TCRdb ran MiXCR on the multiplex PCR reads. In the table there are 450,000 or so distinct CDR3 sequences, around 15% of which are singletons. The sequenced material came from blood. The receptor source for this set is a woman younger than 45 with Graves' ophthalmopathy. Each CDR3 is given without its conserved first and last residue.

>TRBV20-1
SAKKAKRDYEQY
>TRBV2
ASTGGRAPGELF
>TRBV29-1
SVRKGRPGEQY
>TRBV12-3/TRBV12-4
ASSSGEAC
>TRBV12-3/TRBV12-4
ASSISGGAREQY
>TRBV5-6
ASSRRQGLNTEAF
>TRBV12-5
ASGLGTASYNEQF
>TRBV12-3/TRBV12-4
ASSPPGGGGSYEQY
>TRBV15
ATSRRGQTEQY
>TRBV27
ASSFGDGTETQY
>TRBV2
ASKEPRGNQPQH
>TRBV12-3/TRBV12-4
ASSLWKGIIDGYT
>TRBV25-1
ASPPGALEQY
>TRBV4-1
ASSQGFARDYEQY
>TRBV6-2/TRBV6-3
ASIKRGNTEAF
>TRBV5-1
ASSPEGGNGYT
>TRBV27
ASSRGLAEYEQY
>TRBV5-1
ASSPTKDSYTGELF
>TRBV6-5
ASRFAEAF
>TRBV7-2
ASSQLRQGPETQY
>TRBV5-1
ASSLDPGQGAVGYT
>TRBV7-8
ASSLMATTKNIQY
>TRBV30
AWSLTGNYGYT
>TRBV27
ASRGRRQETQY
>TRBV27
ASSSGAWGTEAF
>TRBV28
ASSISGAGGFQETQY